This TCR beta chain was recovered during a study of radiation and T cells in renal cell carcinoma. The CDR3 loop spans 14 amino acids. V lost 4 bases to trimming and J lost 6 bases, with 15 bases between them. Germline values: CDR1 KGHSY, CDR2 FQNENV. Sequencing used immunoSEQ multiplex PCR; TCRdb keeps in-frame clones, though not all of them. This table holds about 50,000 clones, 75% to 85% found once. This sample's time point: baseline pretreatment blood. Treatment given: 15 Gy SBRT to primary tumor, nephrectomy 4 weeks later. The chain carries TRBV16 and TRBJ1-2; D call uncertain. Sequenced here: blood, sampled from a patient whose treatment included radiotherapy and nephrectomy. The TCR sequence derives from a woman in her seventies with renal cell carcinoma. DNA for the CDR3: TGTGCCAGCAGCCGAAACTTTGGATCGGATGGCTACACCTTC. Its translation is CASSRNFGSDGYTF.